These 6 T cell receptor beta chains originate from one sample sequenced in a study of Graves' ophthalmopathy and Graves' hyperthyroidism. The authors amplified TCR beta CDR3 regions from RNA transcripts. First-round RT-PCR employed HTBI primers, with a second-round multiplex PCR after it. From the multiplex PCR reads, TCRdb called clonotypes with MiXCR, one entry per CDR3 protein. The sample holds under 350,000 distinct CDR3 sequences, 15% to 20% seen once. Sequenced input: peripheral blood. Every receptor here comes from an adult man with Graves' ophthalmopathy.

The chain has TRBV15 and TRBJ2-5, with 10 bases lining up with TRBD2. V was clipped by 5 bases and J by 3 bases; unmatched bases: 3. The CDR3 length is 14 residues. CDR1 LNHNV and CDR2 YYDKDF come from the germline V gene (reference sequence). CDR3 residues: CATSLAGAKETQYF. CDR3 nucleotides: TGTGCCACCAGCCTAGCGGGAGCTAAAGAGACCCAGTACTTC.

This clonotype was seen many times. This chain connects TRBV12-3 or TRBV12-4 to TRBJ1-1; 8 bases are a match to TRBD1. With 3 bases clipped from V and 3 bases from J, the junction kept 6 bases outside the gene matches. The CDR3 sequence is 15 residues long. CDR3 sequence: CASSFQGAADTEAFF. The CDR3 region has the DNA TGTGCCAGCAGTTTTCAGGGGGCGGCGGACACTGAAGCTTTCTTT.

There are many counts of this clonotype. The chain is built from TRBV28 and TRBJ2-7, with D uncertain. CDR3 size: 13 residues. CDR1 is MDHEN and CDR2 is SYDVKM in the germline V gene. V was cut by 7 bases and J by 6 bases, with 16 bases left in between. The DNA for the CDR3 is TGTGCCAGCACCTTGCAAATAGGTGGCGAGCAGTACTTC. Translation gives CASTLQIGGEQYF.

This clonotype has a count of ten or more. The genes are TRBV28 and TRBJ1-2; 7 bases match TRBD1. This CDR3 region has 14 residues. Germline CDR1 and CDR2: MDHEN and SYDVKM. V trimming: 5 bases; J trimming: 5 bases; junction bases outside the gene matches: 8. DNA for the CDR3: TGTGCCAGCAGTCCCGGGACAGCTTTATATGGCTACACCTTC. This sequence encodes CASSPGTALYGYTF.

In its sample, this clonotype was seen many times. This chain joins TRBV13 and TRBJ1-2, with 7 nucleotides matching TRBD1. Germline V gene data show CDR1 as PRHDT and CDR2 as FYEKMQ (reference sequence). V trimming: 0 bases; J trimming: 4 bases; junction bases outside the gene matches: 5. This CDR3 spans 15 amino acids. The CDR3 DNA follows: TGTGCCAGCAGCTTAGGGCGCAGGGGGAGCTATGGCTACACCTTC. This sequence encodes CASSLGRRGSYGYTF.

This clonotype came up many times. The genes are TRBV19 and TRBJ2-2, with TRBD1 identical over 7 bases. The V and J ends lost 6 bases and 4 bases, in that order; junction bases with no gene match: 8. The CDR3 extends over 15 amino acids. CDR1 is LNHDA, CDR2 SQIVND, per germline (reference sequence). CDR3 protein: CASRPLAGGTGELFF. The DNA of the CDR3 is TGTGCCAGTAGGCCCCTGGCAGGGGGCACCGGGGAGCTGTTTTTT.